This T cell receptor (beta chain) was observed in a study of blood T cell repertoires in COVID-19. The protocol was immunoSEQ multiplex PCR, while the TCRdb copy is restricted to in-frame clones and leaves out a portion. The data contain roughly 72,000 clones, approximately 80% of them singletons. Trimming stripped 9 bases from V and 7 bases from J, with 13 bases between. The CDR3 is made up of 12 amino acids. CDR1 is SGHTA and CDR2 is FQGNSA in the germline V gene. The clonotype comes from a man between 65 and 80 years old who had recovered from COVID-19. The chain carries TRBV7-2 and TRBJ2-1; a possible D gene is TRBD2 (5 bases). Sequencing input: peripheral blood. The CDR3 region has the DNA TGTGCCAGTCACGGAGGACTGAATGAGCAGTTCTTC. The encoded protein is CASHGGLNEQFF. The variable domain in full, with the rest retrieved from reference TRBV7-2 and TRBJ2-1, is GAGVSQSPSNKVTEKGKDVELRCDPISGHTALYWYRQSLGQGLEFLIYFQGNSAPDKSGLPSDRFSAERTGGSVSTLTIQRTQQEDSAVYLCASHGGLNEQFFGPGTRLTVL.